One T cell receptor beta chain is described in this entry. The data were taken from a study of blood T cell repertoires in COVID-19. Study details: T cells, B-cell-depleted T cells, or PBMCs supplied cDNA or gDNA.

Clones were read by immunoSEQ multiplex PCR, and TCRdb kept only the in-frame ones, dropping some. The repertoire holds around 300,000 clones, with approximately 86% as singletons. The germline V gene encodes CDR1 SGHTA and CDR2 FQGTGA. V lost 6 bases to trimming and J lost 0 bases; unmatched junction nucleotides: 4. The CDR3 spans 16 residues. This TCR derives from a woman between 25 and 40 years old who had recovered from COVID-19. Sequencing was done on a sample of peripheral blood. V and J are TRBV7-3 and TRBJ2-2, with TRBD2 matching over 10 bases. This CDR3 reads CASRLAGAANTGELFF. In DNA, the CDR3 is TGTGCCAGCAGGCTAGCGGGAGCCGCGAACACCGGGGAGCTGTTTTTT. The whole variable domain, remainder taken from reference TRBV7-3 and TRBJ2-2, is GAGVSQTPSNKVTEKGKYVELRCDPISGHTALYWYRQSLGQGPEFLIYFQGTGAADDSGLPNDRFFAVRPEGSVSTLKIQRTERGDSAVYLCASRLAGAANTGELFFGEGSRLTVL.